The 23 T cell receptor beta chains below come from one sample, sequenced in a study of control samples from healthy donors and cancer patients. Clones were read by immunoSEQ multiplex PCR, and TCRdb kept only the in-frame ones, dropping some. Counted here are 230,000 or so clones, roughly 94% occurring once; the ten biggest clones make up about 1.6%. Material for sequencing was blood. These TCRs come from a man in his fifties or sixties in good health.

This clone was detected once. The J gene is TRBJ1-4, the V gene TRBV7-9; 7 bases line up with TRBD1. Germline-derived CDR1 and CDR2 are SEHNR and FQNEAQ (reference sequence). V gave up 6 bases and J gave up 6 bases; unmatched junction bases: 13. There are 16 residues in the CDR3. This CDR3 is CASSPRQGGSDEKLFF. In DNA form, the CDR3 reads TGTGCCAGCAGTCCTAGACAGGGCGGGTCGGATGAAAAACTGTTTTTT.

The J gene is TRBJ2-1, the V gene TRBV5-1, with 10 positions matching TRBD2. Germline lookup yields CDR1 SGHRS and CDR2 YFSETQ. The trim removed 1 base at V and 6 bases at J, leaving 7 bases unmatched. The length of the CDR3 is 16 residues. CDR3 sequence reads: CASSLRPGLAINEQFF. The DNA of the CDR3 is TGCGCCAGCAGCTTGAGGCCGGGACTAGCGATCAATGAGCAGTTCTTC.

The chain links TRBV19 to TRBJ2-2; 10 bases align to TRBD1. The trim removed 10 bases at V and 7 bases at J, leaving 9 bases unmatched. Germline V gene lookup returns CDR1 LNHDA and CDR2 SQIVND (reference sequence). This CDR3 region has 14 residues. CDR3 region: CATDRDRGVGELFF. The CDR3 nucleotides read TGTGCCACGGACCGGGACAGGGGCGTCGGGGAGCTGTTTTTT.

This sequence joins TRBV5-5 and TRBJ2-5; the match to TRBD2 covers 12 bases. This CDR3 spans 16 amino acids. J was trimmed by 2 bases and V by 4 bases; bases with no gene match: 6. CDR1 and CDR2 (germline): SGHKS, YYEKEE (reference sequence). CDR3 in amino acids: CASSHALAGGQETQYF. CDR3 DNA sequence: TGTGCCAGCAGCCACGCACTAGCGGGGGGACAAGAGACCCAGTACTTC.

This chain links TRBV4-2 with TRBJ1-5; 8 positions agree with TRBD1. Germline CDR1 is LGHNA and CDR2 is YNFKEQ. The CDR3 is 14 amino acids. V was pared by 3 bases and J by 2 bases, with 0 bases of the junction left unmatched. CDR3 sequence reads: CASSQGQGNQPQHF. The CDR3, as DNA: TGTGCCAGCAGCCAGGGACAGGGCAATCAGCCCCAGCATTTT.

The rearrangement uses TRBV18 and TRBJ1-1, with D possibly matching TRBD1 (6 bases). The CDR3 is 15 amino acids. Trimming shortened V by 0 bases and J by 3 bases, and 11 bases separated the two germline ends. Germline lookup yields CDR1 KGHSH and CDR2 LQKENI. CDR3 coding DNA: TGTGCCAGCTCACCACCTAAGACAGGCTACACTGAAGCTTTCTTT. Translation gives CASSPPKTGYTEAFF.

The gene calls are TRBV27 and TRBJ1-2; D is unresolved. Germline lookup yields CDR1 MNHEY and CDR2 SMNVEV (reference sequence). Trimming removed 5 bases at V and 2 bases at J, with 21 bases between. The CDR3 consists of 17 residues. The CDR3 region is CASSPVIPHTLNYGYTF. For the CDR3, the DNA is TGTGCCAGCAGTCCTGTTATTCCCCACACCTTAAACTATGGCTACACCTTC.

This sequence joins TRBV3-1 (or the pseudogene TRBV3-2) and TRBJ1-1; 9 bases line up with TRBD1. The CDR3 totals 14 residues. V lost 6 bases, J lost 7 bases, and 9 bases stayed unmatched. CDR1 is LGHDT, CDR2 YNNKEL, per germline (reference sequence). The DNA of the CDR3 is TGTGCCAGCAGTCAGACAGGGGGAGGAAGTGAAGCTTTCTTT. It specifies CASSQTGGGSEAFF.

This chain connects TRBV11-2 to TRBJ2-3; no reliable D call. Per germline, CDR1 SGHAT and CDR2 FQNNGV. The CDR3 has 11 residues. Deletions cut 6 bases from V and 5 bases from J, with 6 bases between. CDR3 DNA: TGTGCCAGCAGTAAACTAGATACGCAGTATTTT. Translated, it gives CASSKLDTQYF.

This clone has only a few counts. Other DNA sequences in this specimen translate into the identical CDR3. The chain carries TRBV20-1 and TRBJ1-5; D ambiguous. The CDR3 length is 11 residues. V lost 3 bases, J lost 5 bases, and 5 bases lay in between. CDR1 DFQATT and CDR2 SNEGSKA come from the germline V gene (reference sequence). CDR3 sequence reads: CSASPDQPQHF. CDR3 nucleotide sequence: TGCAGTGCTAGTCCGGATCAGCCCCAGCATTTT.

V and J are TRBV28 and TRBJ2-1; D uncertain. Germline lookup yields CDR1 MDHEN and CDR2 SYDVKM. CDR3 length equals 15 residues. Trimming shortened V by 6 bases and J by 1 base, and 13 bases separated the two germline ends. CDR3: CASSFTVNSYNEQFF. Here the CDR3 DNA reads TGTGCCAGCAGCTTCACGGTCAATTCCTACAATGAGCAGTTCTTC.

With regard to this clone: One junction end disagrees with the germline gene, perhaps due to a read error. The chain combines TRBV28 with TRBJ1-2; no clear D. The CDR3 is made up of 16 amino acids. The germline gives CDR1 MDHEN, CDR2 SYDVKM. The DNA of the CDR3 is TGTGCCAGCAGTTCTGATGCCAAAGGTCGATCCCGTATACTATTCTTC. Protein product: CASSSDAKGRSRILFF.

This chain connects TRBV15 to TRBJ1-3, with 8 bases that match TRBD1. Germline V gene lookup returns CDR1 LNHNV and CDR2 YYDKDF (reference sequence). The junction had 7 bases not matched to a gene; V was cut back by 5 bases and J by 4 bases. The CDR3 sequence is 15 residues long. The CDR3 loop reads CATSQGATYGNTIYF. Here the CDR3 DNA reads TGTGCCACCAGCCAGGGGGCTACGTACGGAAACACCATATATTTT. Full variable domain (rest looked up from reference TRBV15 and TRBJ1-3): DAMVIQNPRYQVTQFGKPVTLSCSQTLNHNVMYWYQQKSSQAPKLLFHYYDKDFNNEADTPDNFQSRRPNTSFCFLDIRSPGLGDTAMYLCATSQGATYGNTIYFGEGSWLTVV.

Only a few counts were recorded for this clone. V is TRBV28 and J is TRBJ2-2, with a tentative D call TRBD1 (5 bases). V dropped 7 bases and J dropped 10 bases, with 19 bases sitting between them. The CDR3 is made up of 14 amino acids. Looked up from germline, CDR1 is MDHEN and CDR2 is SYDVKM. The CDR3 protein is CASTAGWKREELFF. DNA for the CDR3: TGTGCCAGCACCGCAGGGTGGAAAAGGGAGGAGCTGTTTTTT.

The chain recombines TRBV27 with TRBJ1-2; 9 positions agree with TRBD1. CDR1 MNHEY and CDR2 SMNVEV come from the germline V gene (reference sequence). There are 15 residues in the CDR3. Unmatched junction bases numbered 9, after V lost 6 bases and J lost 4 bases. Here the CDR3 DNA reads TGTGCCAGCAGCCGTCCCGGGACAGGGATCTATGGCTACACCTTC. It yields the protein CASSRPGTGIYGYTF.

The chain has TRBV5-1 and TRBJ2-7; 7 nucleotides match TRBD1. V shed 4 bases and J 3 bases; nucleotides not matched to a gene: 13. Germline V gives CDR1 SGHRS, CDR2 YFSETQ. This CDR3 spans 16 amino acids. CDR3 in DNA: TGCGCCAGCAGCATATCCCTGGACAGGAGCTTCTACGAGCAGTACTTC. Its protein product is CASSISLDRSFYEQYF.

This clone is a singleton in its sample. The V call is TRBV20-1, the J call TRBJ2-3, with no clear D. Germline-derived CDR1 and CDR2 are DFQATT and SNEGSKA (reference sequence). Deletions cut 8 bases from V and 5 bases from J, with 8 bases between. The CDR3 totals 10 residues. CDR3 DNA: TGCAGTCCTTTTGGAGATACGCAGTATTTT. Its protein is CSPFGDTQYF.

J is TRBJ2-4 and V is TRBV28; 7 bases line up with TRBD1. V lost 1 base to trimming and J lost 4 bases; unmatched junction nucleotides: 7. Germline V lookup: CDR1 MDHEN, CDR2 SYDVKM. The CDR3 loop spans 16 amino acids. The CDR3 DNA sequence: TGTGCCAGCAGTTTATCCGGGACAGTAAAGAAAAACATTCAGTACTTC. Translating it yields CASSLSGTVKKNIQYF.

The chain carries TRBV5-6 and TRBJ1-5, with D unclear. The CDR3 contains 12 residues. The V end lost 3 bases, the J end lost 5 bases, and 6 bases lay between the germline ends. Germline CDR1 and CDR2: SGHDT and YYEEEE. The CDR3 loop reads CASSSFDQPQHF. The CDR3 coding sequence is TGTGCCAGCAGCTCGTTCGATCAGCCCCAGCATTTT.

This sequence joins TRBV3-1 (or the pseudogene TRBV3-2) and TRBJ2-2; no clear D. V was trimmed by 1 base and J by 4 bases, leaving 10 bases between them. This CDR3 is built from 15 residues. CDR1 is LGHDT and CDR2 is YNNKEL in the germline V gene (reference sequence). This CDR3 is CASSQAARFTGELFF. CDR3 in DNA: TGTGCCAGCAGCCAAGCGGCCAGATTCACCGGGGAGCTGTTTTTT.

This chain uses TRBV12-3 or TRBV12-4 with TRBJ1-3; D not resolved. The CDR3 runs to 13 residues. Trimming stripped 3 bases from V and 4 bases from J, with 7 bases between. The CDR3 region is CASSFPGGNTIYF. CDR3 nucleotides: TGTGCCAGCAGTTTTCCGGGGGGAAACACCATATATTTT.

The chain carries TRBV5-1 and TRBJ1-1; D call uncertain. CDR3 length: 13 amino acids. Germline CDR1 is SGHRS and CDR2 is YFSETQ. Trimming removed 0 bases from V and 4 bases from J, with 7 bases in between. CDR3 DNA: TGCGCCAGCAGCTTGGTGGAGCCCACTGAAGCTTTCTTT. It translates to CASSLVEPTEAFF.

This chain uses TRBV19 with TRBJ1-5; a possible D gene is TRBD1 (5 bases). Germline V gene lookup returns CDR1 LNHDA and CDR2 SQIVND (reference sequence). The CDR3 loop spans 17 amino acids. Trimming removed 5 bases from V and 1 base from J, with 18 bases in between. For the CDR3, the DNA is TGTGCCAGTAGTCACTTACCGGGTTGGGGGAGCAATCAGCCCCAGCATTTT. Amino acid sequence: CASSHLPGWGSNQPQHF.